The clone carrying this TCR beta chain has more than one count but fewer than ten. Its antigen is still unknown. The sample is drawn from a study of cytomegalovirus exposure and HLA in healthy donors. The study ran its PCR with 60 Vbeta and 13 Jbeta primers. Assay used: immunoSEQ multiplex PCR; TCRdb lists only in-frame clones, some missing. The sample has 150,000 or so clones, 75% to 85% seen once. The CDR3 extends over 14 amino acids. Trimming shortened V by 3 bases and J by 7 bases, and 15 bases separated the two germline ends. Germline CDR1 MNHEY, CDR2 SMNVEV (reference sequence). Notes on the study in general: In an earlier analysis, about 87% or about 30%: the productive usage of most TCR beta V segments.

The rearrangement links TRBV27 to TRBJ1-2; D unresolved. The clonotype was recovered from a middle-aged woman in good health and CMV-seropositive. Sequencing was done on a sample of PBMCs. CDR3 coding DNA: TGTGCCAGCAGTTTTGCAGGAAGTAATCGTGGCTACACCTTC. Its protein product is CASSFAGSNRGYTF.